The 20 T cell receptor beta chains below come from one sample, sequenced in a study of blood T cell repertoires in COVID-19. This table comes from immunoSEQ multiplex PCR, and its TCRdb copy is limited to in-frame clones, with some not included. Of around 340,000 clones detected, around 85% appear once; the ten largest clones hold roughly 4.2%. The sequenced sample consisted of PBMCs or T cells enriched from blood (not recorded which). The origin of the receptors is a woman aged 35 to 49 with acute COVID-19.

The rearrangement links TRBV6-5 to TRBJ1-2, with D tentatively TRBD1 (5 bases). CDR1 MNHEY and CDR2 SVGAGI come from the germline V gene. The CDR3 runs to 14 residues. V was cut by 7 bases and J by 3 bases, with 15 bases left in between. In DNA form, the CDR3 reads TGTGCCAGCACCCAAGCCCCAGGGTACTATGGCTACACCTTC. It is translated as CASTQAPGYYGYTF.

The chain links TRBV5-1 to TRBJ1-1; TRBD1 matches at 7 bases. V lost 0 bases, J lost 5 bases, and 4 bases stayed unmatched. This CDR3 has 14 residues. Germline V gives CDR1 SGHRS, CDR2 YFSETQ. CDR3 region: CASSLEGARTEAFF. The CDR3, as DNA: TGCGCCAGCAGCTTGGAGGGGGCGCGGACTGAAGCTTTCTTT.

The chain is built from TRBV7-8 and TRBJ2-5; TRBD1 is a possible D gene (5 bases). The germline V gene encodes CDR1 SGHVS and CDR2 FQNEAQ. The CDR3 spans 15 residues. V was clipped by 2 bases and J by 2 bases, with 12 bases between them. For the CDR3, the DNA is TGTGCCAGCAGCTTATTGGTTAAGGGGCAAGAGACCCAGTACTTC. This sequence encodes CASSLLVKGQETQYF.

V usage is TRBV9 and J usage is TRBJ1-5, with TRBD1 as a possible D gene (6 bases). The CDR3 extends over 14 amino acids. Trimming shortened V by 3 bases and J by 3 bases, and 10 bases separated the two germline ends. The V gene's germline CDR1 is SGDLS and CDR2 YYNGEE. CDR3 bases: TGTGCCAGCAGCGGGCAGGGGAACAATCAGCCCCAGCATTTT. It yields the protein CASSGQGNNQPQHF. Complete variable domain (other parts from reference TRBV9 and TRBJ1-5): DSGVTQTPKHLITATGQRVTLRCSPRSGDLSVYWYQQSLDQGLQFLIQYYNGEERAKGNILERFSAQQFPDLHSELNLSSLELGDSALYFCASSGQGNNQPQHFGDGTRLSIL.

J is TRBJ2-5 and V is TRBV2, with D possibly TRBD1 on 6 matching bases. Germline values: CDR1 SNHLY, CDR2 FYNNEI. The V and J ends lost 1 base and 5 bases respectively, with 14 bases between them. The CDR3 has 15 amino acids. CDR3: CASSEGRGGSETQYF. CDR3 bases: TGTGCCAGCAGTGAAGGCAGGGGTGGATCGGAGACCCAGTACTTC.

The rearrangement links TRBV12-3 or TRBV12-4 to TRBJ1-3; 9 bases fit TRBD1. This CDR3 spans 12 amino acids. V lost 11 bases, J lost 6 bases, and 5 bases stayed unmatched. The CDR3 loop is CAAGTGLNTIYF. Written as DNA, the CDR3 is TGTGCCGCAGGGACAGGGTTAAACACCATATATTTT.

This clone was picked up one time. The rearrangement links TRBV27 to TRBJ1-4; no clear D gene. Germline V gene data show CDR1 as MNHEY and CDR2 as SMNVEV (reference sequence). The V and J ends lost 8 bases and 0 bases respectively, with 10 bases between them. The CDR3 extends over 14 amino acids. CDR3 residues: CASGQWATNEKLFF. CDR3 sequence (DNA): TGTGCCAGCGGGCAGTGGGCAACTAATGAAAAACTGTTTTTT. Drawing the rest from reference TRBV27 and TRBJ1-4, the complete variable domain is EAQVTQNPRYLITVTGKKLTVTCSQNMNHEYMSWYRQDPGLGLRQIYYSMNVEVTDKGDVPEGYKVSRKEKRNFPLILESPSPNQTSLYFCASGQWATNEKLFFGSGTQLSVL.

The rearrangement links TRBV28 to TRBJ1-2; 11 bases are shared with TRBD1. CDR3 size: 15 residues. The V and J ends lost 5 bases and 4 bases, in that order; junction bases with no gene match: 6. The germline V gene encodes CDR1 MDHEN and CDR2 SYDVKM. The CDR3 region has the DNA TGTGCCAGCAGTACTAGGACAGGGGGCCCCTATGGCTACACCTTC. The encoded protein is CASSTRTGGPYGYTF.

V is TRBV2 and J is TRBJ2-1; possible D gene TRBD2, 5 bases. The CDR3 loop spans 14 amino acids. CDR1 is SNHLY, CDR2 FYNNEI, per germline. Trimming stripped 5 bases from V and 9 bases from J, with 17 bases between. The CDR3 sequence is CASSRPVLGAEQFF. CDR3 DNA sequence: TGTGCCAGCAGTCGCCCCGTCTTGGGAGCTGAGCAGTTCTTC.

The chain recombines TRBV12-3 or TRBV12-4 with TRBJ1-4; tentative D call: TRBD1 (6 bases). Trimming shortened V by 7 bases and J by 12 bases, and 18 bases separated the two germline ends. This CDR3 has 13 amino acids. CDR3 sequence (DNA): TGTGCCAGCACCGCGGACAGTCCCGGGGAACTGTTTTTT. Protein: CASTADSPGELFF.

The chain uses TRBV6-2 or TRBV6-3 and TRBJ2-6, with D perhaps matching TRBD2 (6 bases). Germline loops: CDR1 MNHEY, CDR2 SVGEGT. The CDR3 contains 17 residues. V dropped 4 bases and J dropped 1 base, with 14 bases sitting between them. The chain's CDR3 is CASSWGLVLSGANVLTF. For the CDR3, the DNA is TGTGCCAGCAGTTGGGGACTGGTCCTTTCTGGGGCCAACGTCCTGACTTTC.

The J gene is TRBJ2-1, the V gene TRBV2, with 15 bases lining up with TRBD2. The junction had 3 bases not matched to a gene; V was cut back by 11 bases and J by 4 bases. The CDR3 runs 14 residues. Germline assignment: CDR1 SNHLY and CDR2 FYNNEI. The chain's CDR3 is CAWTSGGGYNEQFF. The CDR3 DNA is TGTGCCTGGACTAGCGGGGGGGGTTACAATGAGCAGTTCTTC.

V is TRBV14 and J is TRBJ2-5, with 10 bases lining up with TRBD2. CDR1 and CDR2 from the germline V gene are SGHDN and FVKESK. J lost 2 bases, V lost 5 bases, and 5 bases had no gene match. The CDR3 contains 15 residues. CDR3 protein: CASSTLAGKQETQYF. The CDR3 DNA follows: TGTGCCAGCAGCACACTAGCGGGAAAACAAGAGACCCAGTACTTC.

The rearrangement joins TRBV5-5 to TRBJ2-7, with TRBD2 matching 8 bases. There are 14 residues in the CDR3. J was trimmed by 5 bases and V by 1 base; bases with no gene match: 5. Germline V gene sequence: CDR1 SGHKS, CDR2 YYEKEE (reference sequence). DNA for the CDR3: TGTGCCAGCAGCTTGAGGCGGGAGGCCCACGAGCAGTACTTC. This sequence encodes CASSLRREAHEQYF.

The chain couples TRBV6-5 to TRBJ2-5, with no clear D. There are 15 residues in the CDR3. In germline, CDR1 is MNHEY, CDR2 SVGAGI. V was shortened by 2 bases and J by 4 bases, with 14 bases between the two germline ends. CDR3 residues: CASSYRGSPVETQYF. The CDR3 DNA is TGTGCCAGCAGTTACAGAGGTTCCCCCGTAGAGACCCAGTACTTC.

With regard to this clone: Distinct nucleotide sequences in the sample also encode this CDR3. V gene TRBV18 combines with J gene TRBJ2-1; 11 nucleotides match TRBD2. Germline CDR1 KGHSH, CDR2 LQKENI. Germline trimming cut 6 bases from V and 2 bases from J; bases unmatched to any gene: 6. CDR3 size: 16 residues. CDR3 coding DNA: TGTGCCAGCTCTCCCGGGACTAGCGGAACCTACAATGAGCAGTTCTTC. Protein product: CASSPGTSGTYNEQFF.

The chain combines TRBV7-2 with TRBJ2-1; TRBD1 aligns across 7 bases. The CDR3 is 14 amino acids. The V gene end was trimmed by 1 base and the J gene end by 9 bases; junction bases not matched to a gene: 6. The germline gives CDR1 SGHTA, CDR2 FQGNSA. CDR3: CASSLVRGGSEQFF. As DNA, the CDR3 is TGTGCCAGCAGCTTAGTAAGAGGGGGCTCTGAGCAGTTCTTC.

The V call is TRBV2, the J call TRBJ2-7; TRBD2 might be the D (6 bases). Looked up from germline, CDR1 is SNHLY and CDR2 is FYNNEI. Trimming took off 2 bases at V and 3 bases at J, with 14 bases between the two ends. This CDR3 has 15 residues. CDR3 DNA: TGTGCCAGCAGTGAAAACCGGGGGTTCAGCTACGAGCAGTACTTC. Amino acid sequence: CASSENRGFSYEQYF. Based on the CDR3 plus reference TRBV2 and TRBJ2-7, the full variable domain is EPEVTQTPSHQVTQMGQEVILRCVPISNHLYFYWYRQILGQKVEFLVSFYNNEISEKSEIFDDQFSVERPDGSNFTLKIRSTKLEDSAMYFCASSENRGFSYEQYFGPGTRLTVT.

The chain is built from TRBV19 and TRBJ1-2; 9 bases agree with TRBD1. The CDR3 loop spans 14 amino acids. Germline CDR1 LNHDA, CDR2 SQIVND (reference sequence). Germline trimming cut 6 bases from V and 6 bases from J; bases unmatched to any gene: 8. As DNA, the CDR3 is TGTGCCAGTAGCCCGGACAGGGGTCATAATGGCTACACCTTC. Translated, it gives CASSPDRGHNGYTF.

This clone appeared a few times. The chain employs TRBV6-5 and TRBJ1-1; D ambiguous. Germline loops: CDR1 MNHEY, CDR2 SVGAGI. The CDR3 runs 12 residues. V was shortened by 4 bases and J by 2 bases, with 5 bases between the two germline ends. The CDR3 nucleotides are TGTGCCAGCAGTTTTAGAAACACTGAAGCTTTCTTT. It specifies CASSFRNTEAFF.